This entry lists 16 T cell receptor beta chains sequenced from one sample in a study of technical replicates of blood from a handful of donors. Only in-frame clones appear in the TCRdb table, and some are missing; sequencing was by immunoSEQ multiplex PCR. Among over 9,000 clones listed, 75% to 95% were seen once. Input material: PBMCs. The receptor set was obtained from a human donor in good health.

The V gene is TRBV11-3, the J gene TRBJ2-2; possible D gene TRBD2, 6 bases. Trimming took off 5 bases at V and 0 bases at J, with 16 bases between the two ends. Germline lookup yields CDR1 SGHNT and CDR2 YENEEA. This CDR3 is 17 amino acids long. CDR3 coding DNA: TGTGCCAGCAGCCCTGGATGGGCGGGGACGAACACCGGGGAGCTGTTTTTT. This codes for CASSPGWAGTNTGELFF.

This chain joins TRBV30 and TRBJ2-5, with TRBD2 matching 8 bases. Germline values: CDR1 GTSNPN, CDR2 SVGIG (reference sequence). The CDR3 is 16 residues long. The junction had 9 bases not matched to a gene; V was cut back by 2 bases and J by 1 base. Here the CDR3 DNA reads TGTGCCTGGAGTCTAGGGGTAGCGGGACCCCAAGAGACCCAGTACTTC. Its translation: CAWSLGVAGPQETQYF.

The chain recombines TRBV6-4 with TRBJ2-1, with 10 bases identical to TRBD2. CDR1 MRHNA and CDR2 SNTAGT come from the germline V gene. The V gene end was trimmed by 5 bases and the J gene end by 8 bases; junction bases not matched to a gene: 12. The CDR3 is 16 residues long. For the CDR3, the DNA is TGTGCCAGCAGTCCCCGGACTAGCGGACCATGGGATGAGCAGTTCTTC. This gives the protein CASSPRTSGPWDEQFF.

This clone is judged large. The V call is TRBV5-6, the J call TRBJ2-1; 10 bases are a match to TRBD1. Germline CDR1 reads SGHDT; CDR2 reads YYEEEE. The CDR3 spans 15 residues. Trimming at V came to 0 bases and at J to 4 bases, leaving 1 base not matched to a gene. CDR3 coding DNA: TGTGCCAGCAGCTTGGGGGACAGGGGATACAATGAGCAGTTCTTC. Protein product: CASSLGDRGYNEQFF.

The CDR3 DNA reads as TGTGCCAGTAGTCCCGGGACAGGGGCCACCGGGGAGCTGTTTTTT. Its protein is CASSPGTGATGELFF. The chain combines TRBV19 with TRBJ2-2; 10 bases map to TRBD1. The CDR3 extends over 15 amino acids. Trimming took 5 bases from V and 4 from J; bases not matched to a gene: 4. CDR1 and CDR2 (germline): LNHDA, SQIVND (reference sequence).

The genes are TRBV6-1 and TRBJ2-7, with D tentatively TRBD1 (6 bases). Trimming removed 3 bases from V and 5 bases from J, with 17 bases in between. This CDR3 spans 15 amino acids. Germline V gives CDR1 MNHNS, CDR2 SASEGT. The CDR3: CASSEYTGFEDEQYF. Here the CDR3 DNA reads TGTGCCAGCAGTGAGTATACAGGGTTTGAGGACGAGCAGTACTTC.

The rearrangement links TRBV21-1 to TRBJ1-1. TRBV21-1 counts as a pseudogene. CDR3 length: 15 residues. The CDR3 is CASSKAGQGGTEAFF. CDR3 DNA sequence: TGTGCCAGCAGCAAAGCTGGGCAGGGAGGCACTGAAGCTTTCTTT.

The chain couples TRBV10-3 to TRBJ1-1, with no clear D. V lost 6 bases and J 0 bases, leaving 14 bases between the germline ends. The CDR3 sequence is 15 residues long. CDR1 ENHRY and CDR2 SYGVKD come from the germline V gene. The chain's CDR3 is CAISPQEGMNTEAFF. The CDR3 coding sequence is TGTGCCATCAGCCCTCAGGAGGGCATGAACACTGAAGCTTTCTTT.

This chain uses TRBV7-9 with TRBJ2-7; 15 bases match TRBD2. This CDR3 is built from 14 residues. CDR1 SEHNR and CDR2 FQNEAQ come from the germline V gene (reference sequence). The V segment lost 8 bases and the J segment 6 bases; nucleotides outside the gene matches: 5. The CDR3 is CASGGLAGGLEQYF. CDR3 DNA: TGTGCCAGCGGAGGACTAGCGGGAGGGCTCGAGCAGTACTTC.

The DNA of the CDR3 is TGTGCCAGCAGCTTAGAGACAGGGGCGGTCAATGAGCAGTTCTTC. Encoded protein: CASSLETGAVNEQFF. This rearrangement joins TRBV7-9 to TRBJ2-1, with 8 nucleotides matching TRBD1. Looked up from germline, CDR1 is SEHNR and CDR2 is FQNEAQ (reference sequence). The CDR3 is made up of 15 amino acids. V lost 1 base to trimming and J lost 6 bases; unmatched junction nucleotides: 5.

This rearrangement joins TRBV6-6 to TRBJ1-2; D unresolved. Trimming removed 5 bases from V and 4 bases from J, with 17 bases in between. Looked up from germline, CDR1 is MNHNY and CDR2 is SVGAGI (reference sequence). There are 15 residues in the CDR3. The CDR3 reads CASSTATGNGYGYTF. As DNA, the CDR3 is TGTGCCAGCAGTACCGCGACGGGAAATGGCTATGGCTACACCTTC.

J is TRBJ2-1 and V is TRBV19; no clear D. V gave up 5 bases and J gave up 3 bases, with 2 bases separating them. In germline, CDR1 is LNHDA, CDR2 SQIVND (reference sequence). The CDR3 loop spans 11 amino acids. In DNA, the CDR3 is TGTGCCAGTAGTTACTACAATGAGCAGTTCTTC. Translation gives CASSYYNEQFF.

The V and J genes are TRBV5-8 and TRBJ2-7; D is possibly TRBD1 (5 bases). The germline V gene encodes CDR1 SGHTS and CDR2 YDEGEE. V was pared by 4 bases and J by 4 bases, with 18 bases between. There are 15 residues in the CDR3. The CDR3 bases are TGTGCCAGCAGCCCTCGGCAGGGTACCTTATACGAGCAGTACTTC. Its protein is CASSPRQGTLYEQYF.

This rearrangement joins TRBV10-1 to TRBJ2-7; D remains unclear. Germline CDR1 and CDR2: WNHNN and SYGVQD (reference sequence). The V end was cut by 8 bases, the J end by 3 bases, with 20 bases between. The CDR3 consists of 15 residues. The CDR3 spells CASGGSRHPFYEQYF. CDR3 nucleotides: TGCGCCAGCGGCGGTAGCCGTCACCCTTTCTACGAGCAGTACTTC.

As regards this clone: Without the conserved terminal phenylalanine or tryptophan, this CDR3 likely stems from a read error. The DNA is omitted, as the CDR3 cannot be located on it reliably, and the CDR3 follows TCRdb's listing. The chain is built from TRBV11-2 and TRBJ2-4; the DNA was not compared with TRBD2, the D call given in the table. The CDR3 adds up to 12 amino acids, both ends counted. Looked up from germline, CDR1 is SGHAT and CDR2 is FQNNGV. The CDR3: CASSSEGTGVSL.

The V call is TRBV5-8, the J call TRBJ2-1; maybe TRBD1 (6 bases). The CDR3 is 13 residues long. Germline CDR1 reads SGHTS; CDR2 reads YDEGEE. V lost 4 bases to trimming and J lost 12 bases, with 17 bases between them. The CDR3 DNA is TGTGCCAGCAGCCCATACCAGGGGAAGGGGCAGTTCTTC. It is translated as CASSPYQGKGQFF.